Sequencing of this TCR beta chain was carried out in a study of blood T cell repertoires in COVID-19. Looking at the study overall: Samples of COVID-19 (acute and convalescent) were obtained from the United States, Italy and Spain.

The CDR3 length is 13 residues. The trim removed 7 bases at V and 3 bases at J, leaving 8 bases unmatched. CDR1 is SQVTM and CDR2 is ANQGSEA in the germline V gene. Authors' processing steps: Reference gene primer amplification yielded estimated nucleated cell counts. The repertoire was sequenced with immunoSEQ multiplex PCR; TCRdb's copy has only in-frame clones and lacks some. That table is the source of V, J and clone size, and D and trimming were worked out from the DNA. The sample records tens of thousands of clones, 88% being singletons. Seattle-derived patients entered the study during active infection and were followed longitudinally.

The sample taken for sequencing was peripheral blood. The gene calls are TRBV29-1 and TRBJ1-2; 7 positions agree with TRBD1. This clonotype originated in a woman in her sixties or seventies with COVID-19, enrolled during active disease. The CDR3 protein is CSANSDRDYGYTF. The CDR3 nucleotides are TGCAGCGCCAACTCCGACAGGGACTATGGCTACACCTTC. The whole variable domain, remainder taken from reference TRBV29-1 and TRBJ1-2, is SAVISQKPSRDICQRGTSLTIQCQVDSQVTMMFWYRQQPGQSLTLIATANQGSEATYESGFVIDKFPISRPNLTFSTLTVSNMSPEDSSIYLCSANSDRDYGYTFGSGTRLTVV.